These 9 T cell receptor beta chains were all obtained from the same sample, sequenced in a study of T cell repertoires in cytomegalovirus infection. TCRdb fed the reads into MiXCR, producing one record per CDR3 protein. The sample has 270,000 or so distinct CDR3 sequences, 17% seen once. Sequenced: CD8+ T cells from PBMCs. These receptors were taken from a human donor in good health (CMV status not recorded). Some clones in this sample may be carry-over from other donors' samples.

This clonotype was counted many times. The rearrangement joins TRBV7-9 to TRBJ1-1; unclear D gene. This CDR3 is 14 amino acids long. The V and J ends lost 1 base and 5 bases respectively, with 11 bases between them. Germline CDR1 and CDR2: SEHNR and FQNEAQ (reference sequence). CDR3 residues: CASSLVGLGTEAFF. The CDR3 DNA follows: TGTGCCAGCAGCTTAGTAGGGCTGGGGACTGAAGCTTTCTTT.

This clonotype was seen more than once but under ten times. V gene TRBV19 combines with J gene TRBJ2-2; D gene ambiguous. Trimming removed 4 bases at V and 4 bases at J, with 13 bases between. This CDR3 region has 15 residues. CDR1 and CDR2 (germline): LNHDA, SQIVND (reference sequence). The CDR3: CASSKPPGRTGELFF. In nucleotides, the CDR3 is TGTGCCAGTAGTAAACCCCCCGGCCGCACCGGGGAGCTGTTTTTT.

This clonotype has a handful of counts. The chain is built from TRBV19 and TRBJ2-2; a possible D gene is TRBD1 (5 bases). The V end lost 2 bases, the J end lost 6 bases, and 10 bases lay between the germline ends. The CDR3 is made up of 14 amino acids. The germline V gene has CDR1 LNHDA and CDR2 SQIVND (reference sequence). CDR3 sequence: CASSIWGSAGELFF. CDR3 DNA: TGTGCCAGTAGTATATGGGGCAGCGCCGGGGAGCTGTTTTTT.

The chain couples TRBV6-2 or TRBV6-3 to TRBJ1-5, with D maybe TRBD1 (5 bases). The CDR3 is 14 residues long. V dropped 6 bases and J dropped 6 bases, with 15 bases sitting between them. Germline V lookup: CDR1 MNHEY, CDR2 SVGEGT. The CDR3 DNA follows: TGTGCCAGCAGCTGGGACGTCGGGGGTCAGCCCCAGCATTTT. As protein: CASSWDVGGQPQHF.

The gene calls are TRBV7-9 and TRBJ2-2, with TRBD1 matching 11 bases. The CDR3 consists of 13 residues. V shed 8 bases, J shed 5 bases, and the junction held 1 base outside the gene matches. Germline values: CDR1 SEHNR, CDR2 FQNEAQ (reference sequence). The CDR3 nucleotides are TGTGCCAGCGGACAGGGGGCTACCGGGGAGCTGTTTTTT. Residues: CASGQGATGELFF.

This sequence joins TRBV11-2 and TRBJ1-6, with D possibly being TRBD1 (6 bases). V gave up 1 base and J gave up 6 bases, with 19 bases separating them. Germline V lookup: CDR1 SGHAT, CDR2 FQNNGV. CDR3 length: 18 amino acids. CDR3 region: CASSLALQGIGGNSPLHF. In nucleotides, the CDR3 is TGTGCCAGCAGCTTAGCCCTTCAGGGGATTGGGGGTAATTCACCCCTCCACTTT.

The sample holds a few counts of this clonotype. The J gene is TRBJ1-6, the V gene TRBV11-2; 10 bases fit TRBD1. CDR3 length equals 16 residues. J was trimmed by 9 bases and V by 4 bases; bases with no gene match: 9. Looked up from germline, CDR1 is SGHAT and CDR2 is FQNNGV. The chain's CDR3 is CASSSSGTGVGSPLHF. CDR3 nucleotides: TGTGCCAGCAGCTCGAGTGGGACAGGGGTTGGTTCACCCCTCCACTTT.

CDR3 residues: CASSLVGSGQPQHF. Here the CDR3 DNA reads TGTGCCAGCAGCTTGGTAGGGTCGGGGCAGCCCCAGCATTTT. The chain couples TRBV5-6 to TRBJ1-5; no reliable D call. Germline CDR1 reads SGHDT; CDR2 reads YYEEEE. V lost 0 bases and J lost 7, with 11 bases in between. The CDR3 has 14 residues.

This clonotype has ten or more counts. The chain is built from TRBV7-6 and TRBJ2-7, with 7 bases fitting TRBD1. Germline trimming cut 0 bases from V and 3 bases from J; bases unmatched to any gene: 5. The CDR3 sequence is 15 residues long. CDR1 and CDR2 (germline): SGHVS, FNYEAQ. CDR3 bases: TGTGCCAGCAGCTTAGCACAGGGGCCCTTCTACGAGCAGTACTTC. It codes for CASSLAQGPFYEQYF.